Below are 18 T cell receptor beta chains sequenced from a single sample in a study of blood T cell repertoires in COVID-19. Clones were read by immunoSEQ multiplex PCR, and TCRdb kept only the in-frame ones, dropping some. The data hold over 140,000 clones, with 60% to 80% observed a single time. The specimen was PBMCs or T cells enriched from blood (not recorded which). Receptor source: a woman in her fifties or sixties who had recovered from COVID-19.

The V gene is TRBV5-1, the J gene TRBJ1-1; D is perhaps TRBD1 (5 bases). Between the trimmed V and J ends, which lost 4 bases and 1 base, there was a span of 8 bases. From germline, CDR1 is SGHRS and CDR2 YFSETQ. The CDR3 is 13 amino acids. This CDR3 is CASSPGPNTEAFF. CDR3 sequence (DNA): TGCGCCAGCAGCCCAGGGCCGAACACTGAAGCTTTCTTT.

The chain is built from TRBV5-4 and TRBJ1-4; 9 positions agree with TRBD1. Unmatched junction bases numbered 3, after V lost 2 bases and J lost 4 bases. The CDR3 contains 15 residues. Germline CDR1 and CDR2: SGHNT and YYREEE (reference sequence). For the CDR3, the DNA is TGTGCCAGCAGCTTAATGACAGGGGGTAATGAAAAACTGTTTTTT. Protein product: CASSLMTGGNEKLFF.

This chain uses TRBV28 with TRBJ2-5; 14 bases map to TRBD2. Looked up from germline, CDR1 is MDHEN and CDR2 is SYDVKM. V gave up 6 bases and J gave up 5 bases; unmatched junction bases: 8. The CDR3 has 16 residues. CDR3 sequence: CASSPGTSGSWETQYF. The CDR3 nucleotides read TGTGCCAGCAGCCCCGGGACTAGCGGGAGTTGGGAGACCCAGTACTTC.

This clone was detected a few times. The chain carries TRBV3-1 (or the pseudogene TRBV3-2) and TRBJ2-3, with 8 nucleotides matching TRBD2. The CDR3 length is 16 residues. Germline V gene data show CDR1 as LGHDT and CDR2 as YNNKEL (reference sequence). Losses at the gene ends were 3 bases for V and 5 bases for J; bases not matched to a gene: 10. CDR3: CASSHFPGGLRDTQYF. The CDR3 DNA reads TGTGCCAGCAGCCATTTCCCGGGGGGGTTAAGAGATACGCAGTATTTT.

V usage is TRBV3-1 (or the pseudogene TRBV3-2) and J usage is TRBJ2-5, with 7 bases identical to TRBD1. V gave up 4 bases and J gave up 9 bases; unmatched junction bases: 17. Germline V CDR1 and CDR2: LGHDT, YNNKEL (reference sequence). The CDR3 contains 16 residues. CDR3 DNA sequence: TGTGCCAGCAGCCTCGGCCCCAAACGACAGGGAATGGCCCAGTACTTC. It yields the protein CASSLGPKRQGMAQYF.

In its sample, this clone was seen a few times. The chain carries TRBV27 and TRBJ2-7; TRBD1 matches at 7 bases. J gave up 3 bases and V 5 bases, and 10 bases lay outside the gene matches. Germline CDR1 reads MNHEY; CDR2 reads SMNVEV (reference sequence). The CDR3 is 15 residues long. In nucleotides, the CDR3 is TGTGCCAGCAGTACCCACGGACAGGCATTCTACGAGCAGTACTTC. Protein sequence: CASSTHGQAFYEQYF.

The chain joins TRBV7-2 to TRBJ2-1, with a possible D match to TRBD2 (6 bases). Germline V gene lookup returns CDR1 SGHTA and CDR2 FQGNSA. V dropped 6 bases and J dropped 3 bases, with 15 bases sitting between them. The CDR3 is 15 residues long. The DNA for the CDR3 is TGTGCCAGCAGGGCCGAGCTGGGAGGCTACAATGAGCAGTTCTTC. It encodes CASRAELGGYNEQFF.

This clone was found once. This chain connects TRBV13 to TRBJ2-3; a weak D match, TRBD2 (5 bases). The CDR3 has 13 residues. V lost 8 bases, J lost 1 base, and 10 bases lay in between. Per the germline V gene, CDR1 is PRHDT and CDR2 is FYEKMQ (reference sequence). CDR3 nucleotide sequence: TGTGCCAGCGGCCAAGCGGGCACAGATACGCAGTATTTT. Amino acids: CASGQAGTDTQYF.

This rearrangement joins TRBV24-1 to TRBJ1-2; D might be TRBD1 (6 bases). Germline lookup yields CDR1 KGHDR and CDR2 SFDVKD. The V gene lost 7 bases and the J gene lost 7 bases, with 15 bases spanning the gap. The CDR3 extends over 13 amino acids. In DNA, the CDR3 is TGTGCCACCAGGATACAGGGATTCGGTGGCTACACCTTC. Its protein is CATRIQGFGGYTF.

This clone has just one count. The CDR3 sequence: CASDASSSGEPQHF. The CDR3 coding sequence is TGTGCCAGCGACGCATCTAGTTCGGGGGAGCCCCAGCATTTT. V and J are TRBV18 and TRBJ1-5; D possibly corresponds to TRBD1 (5 bases). The V end was cut by 8 bases, the J end by 8 bases, with 19 bases between. CDR3 length equals 14 residues. Germline values: CDR1 KGHSH, CDR2 LQKENI.

The chain links TRBV27 to TRBJ2-7, with TRBD1 as a possible D gene (8 bases). The ends were cut back, 2 bases at V and 12 bases at J, with 17 bases in the middle. The CDR3 loop spans 13 amino acids. In germline, CDR1 is MNHEY, CDR2 SMNVEV (reference sequence). The CDR3 DNA sequence: TGTGCCAGCAGTTTAACACAGGGGGGGCTGGCGTACTTC. This translates into CASSLTQGGLAYF.

The V and J genes are TRBV6-1 and TRBJ1-6; 8 nucleotides agree with TRBD1. The J segment lost 9 bases and the V segment lost 3 bases, leaving 7 bases of the junction unmatched. CDR3 size: 15 residues. The V gene's germline CDR1 is MNHNS and CDR2 SASEGT. CDR3 sequence reads: CASSDQDGTGSPLHF. The CDR3 nucleotides are TGTGCCAGCAGTGATCAAGACGGGACAGGTTCACCCCTCCACTTT.

The rearrangement uses TRBV14 and TRBJ1-4; TRBD1 might be the D (5 bases). With 0 bases removed from V and 8 bases from J, the gap between germline ends came to 10 bases. The germline V gene encodes CDR1 SGHDN and CDR2 FVKESK. The CDR3 length is 14 residues. The chain's CDR3 is CASSQEGVREKLFF. CDR3 bases: TGTGCCAGCAGCCAAGAAGGGGTGCGGGAAAAACTGTTTTTT.

This chain links TRBV14 with TRBJ2-3; perhaps TRBD1 as D (7 bases). V dropped 3 bases and J dropped 1 base, with 11 bases sitting between them. The CDR3 loop spans 15 amino acids. CDR1 and CDR2 (germline): SGHDN, FVKESK. CDR3 nucleotides: TGTGCCAGCAGCCACAGGAGGGGGCGCACAGATACGCAGTATTTT. Protein product: CASSHRRGRTDTQYF.

The J gene is TRBJ2-7, the V gene TRBV5-1; 7 bases match TRBD2. Germline loops: CDR1 SGHRS, CDR2 YFSETQ. The length of the CDR3 is 14 residues. J lost 5 bases, V lost 4 bases, and 9 bases had no gene match. CDR3 loop: CASSRTSDLDEQYF. The CDR3 nucleotides are TGCGCCAGCAGCAGAACTAGCGACCTCGACGAGCAGTACTTC. The variable domain in full, with the rest retrieved from reference TRBV5-1 and TRBJ2-7, is KAGVTQTPRYLIKTRGQQVTLSCSPISGHRSVSWYQQTPGQGLQFLFEYFSETQRNKGNFPGRFSGRQFSNSRSEMNVSTLELGDSALYLCASSRTSDLDEQYFGPGTRLTVT.

The J gene is TRBJ1-6, the V gene TRBV6-5; 7 nucleotides line up with TRBD1. The CDR3 loop spans 13 amino acids. The germline CDR1 and CDR2 sequences are MNHEY and SVGAGI. The V and J ends lost 9 bases and 10 bases, in that order; junction bases with no gene match: 9. CDR3 sequence (DNA): TGTGCCAGTCACCGGACAGGAGGCTCACCCCTCCACTTT. It specifies CASHRTGGSPLHF.

This chain joins TRBV30 and TRBJ1-5; no clear D gene. The V end lost 7 bases, the J end lost 5 bases, and 15 bases lay between the germline ends. CDR1 is GTSNPN and CDR2 is SVGIG in the germline V gene (reference sequence). This CDR3 contains 13 residues. The CDR3 protein is CAFSGSSHQPQHF. CDR3 nucleotides: TGTGCCTTCTCCGGTTCCTCGCATCAGCCCCAGCATTTT.

Details on this clone: Other DNA sequences in the same sample also yield this CDR3. The V gene is TRBV29-1, the J gene TRBJ1-1, with 9 bases identical to TRBD1. Germline CDR1 is SQVTM and CDR2 is ANQGSEA. This CDR3 is built from 13 residues. The V and J ends lost 6 bases and 0 bases, in that order; junction bases with no gene match: 2. The CDR3 nucleotides read TGCAGCGTCCACAGGGGGCTGAACACTGAAGCTTTCTTT. Its translation is CSVHRGLNTEAFF.